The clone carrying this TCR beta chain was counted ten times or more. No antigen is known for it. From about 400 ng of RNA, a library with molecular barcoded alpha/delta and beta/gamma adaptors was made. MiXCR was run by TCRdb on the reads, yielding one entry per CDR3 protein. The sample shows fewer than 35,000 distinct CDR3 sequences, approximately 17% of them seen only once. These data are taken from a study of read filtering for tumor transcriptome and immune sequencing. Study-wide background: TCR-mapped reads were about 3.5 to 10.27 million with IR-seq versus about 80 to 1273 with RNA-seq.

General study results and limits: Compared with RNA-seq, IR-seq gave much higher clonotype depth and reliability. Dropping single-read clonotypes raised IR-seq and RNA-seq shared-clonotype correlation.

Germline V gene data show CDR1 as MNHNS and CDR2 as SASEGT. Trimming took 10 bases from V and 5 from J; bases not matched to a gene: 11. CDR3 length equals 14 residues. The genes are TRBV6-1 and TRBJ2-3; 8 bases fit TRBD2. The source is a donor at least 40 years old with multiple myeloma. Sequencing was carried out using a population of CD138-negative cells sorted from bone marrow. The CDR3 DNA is TGTGCCATTCCGGTAGCGGGGATGGAAGATACGCAGTATTTT. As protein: CAIPVAGMEDTQYF.